The entry that follows covers one TCR beta chain sequence. Germline V lookup: CDR1 SGHKS, CDR2 YYEKEE (reference sequence). Trimming left V 4 bases short and J 0 bases short, with 14 bases between. The CDR3 has 16 residues. This entry comes from a study of glioma-infiltrating T cells after dendritic cell vaccination. Some clones are missing from TCRdb's copy, which holds only in-frame ones; the method was immunoSEQ multiplex PCR. Of tens of thousands of clones in the sample, roughly four fifths were seen once. Sequenced material: blood, taken before dendritic cell vaccination. The chain links TRBV5-5 to TRBJ1-3, with D possibly TRBD1 on 5 matching bases. This TCR was recovered from a human donor with glioblastoma. The CDR3 region is CASSKGLLNSGNTIYF. The CDR3 DNA is TGTGCCAGCAGCAAGGGACTCTTAAACTCTGGAAACACCATATATTTT.